The rows below give T cell receptor beta chains drawn from one sample of a study of blood T cell repertoires in COVID-19. This table comes from immunoSEQ multiplex PCR, and its TCRdb copy is limited to in-frame clones, with some not included. The sample has about 150,000 clones; more than 80% are singletons. What was sequenced was PBMCs or T cells enriched from blood (not recorded which). These receptors originate from a man between 50 and 59 years old who had recovered from COVID-19. CDR3s include the opening cysteine and the closing phenylalanine or tryptophan. A D gene is named only where the DNA matches it firmly. Where a row states a size, it is once, few, many or the class of an expanded clone; other rows omit it.

CASSYSRGTVHGELFF	TGTGCCAGCAGTTACTCGCGAGGGACTGTTCACGGGGAGCTGTTTTTT	-	TRBV6-2/TRBV6-3	TRBJ2-2	-
CASSVGGQGRSPLHF	TGTGCCAGCAGCGTAGGAGGACAGGGCCGGTCACCCCTCCACTTT	-	TRBV9	TRBJ1-6	TRBD1
CATSRDPSYGYTF	TGTGCCACCAGCAGAGATCCCAGTTATGGCTACACCTTC	-	TRBV15	TRBJ1-2	-
CASGAGAGNTIYF	TGTGCCAGCGGGGCAGGGGCTGGAAACACCATATATTTT	-	TRBV14	TRBJ1-3	-
CASSDTGRRTEAFF	TGTGCCAGCAGTGATACAGGGCGGAGGACTGAAGCTTTCTTT	-	TRBV6-1	TRBJ1-1	-
CASSLAGGLLGYGYTF	TGTGCCAGCAGCTTAGCCGGGGGTCTGTTGGGCTATGGCTACACCTTC	-	TRBV7-2	TRBJ1-2	-
CAISPQVEGYGYTF	TGTGCCATCAGCCCCCAGGTAGAGGGCTATGGCTACACCTTC	-	TRBV10-3	TRBJ1-2	-
CASSPPGGTGTVRAFF	TGTGCCAGCTCACCACCGGGGGGGACAGGGACGGTGCGGGCTTTCTTT	-	TRBV18	TRBJ1-1	TRBD1
CASKATGAKNQPQHF	TGTGCCAGCAAGGCTACAGGGGCTAAAAATCAGCCCCAGCATTTT	few	TRBV2	TRBJ1-5	TRBD1
CAISEGTGLGWPQHF	TGTGCCATCAGTGAGGGGACGGGACTAGGGTGGCCCCAGCATTTT	-	TRBV10-3	TRBJ1-5	-
CASRLGSFRGKRISGELFF	TGTGCCAGCAGACTAGGGTCTTTCAGGGGGAAAAGGATCTCCGGGGAGCTGTTTTTT	-	TRBV11-2	TRBJ2-2	TRBD1
CASRRGTGSGYTF	TGTGCCAGCAGAAGGGGGACAGGCTCTGGCTACACCTTC	-	TRBV25-1	TRBJ1-2	TRBD1
CASSSKTSGTTDTQYF	TGTGCCAGCAGCTCGAAGACTAGCGGGACGACAGATACGCAGTATTTT	-	TRBV5-4	TRBJ2-3	TRBD2
CASSIYRTGDGVRSTGELFF	TGTGCCAGTAGTATCTACCGTACGGGGGACGGGGTAAGGAGCACCGGGGAGCTGTTTTTT	-	TRBV19	TRBJ2-2	-
CASSSTGFGYTF	TGTGCCAGCAGTTCCACAGGGTTCGGCTACACCTTC	-	TRBV28	TRBJ1-2	-
CASCSGGGDTQYF	TGTGCCAGCTGTAGCGGGGGCGGAGATACGCAGTATTTT	-	TRBV28	TRBJ2-3	TRBD2
CASSPGTGDPSEPQHF	TGCGCCAGCAGCCCCGGGACAGGGGACCCGTCTGAGCCCCAGCATTTT	few	TRBV5-1	TRBJ1-5	TRBD1
CASSQHGGYEQYF	TGCGCCAGCAGCCAGCATGGCGGCTACGAGCAGTACTTC	-	TRBV4-3	TRBJ2-7	-
CASNTSPLGTIYF	TGTGCCAGCAACACCAGCCCCCTAGGCACCATATATTTT	once	TRBV12-3/TRBV12-4	TRBJ1-3	-
CASSSTGTSGREQYF	TGTGCCAGCAGCTCGACCGGGACTAGCGGGAGGGAGCAGTACTTC	-	TRBV5-5	TRBJ2-7	TRBD2
CASSQDGRVGQGAYEQFF	TGTGCCAGCAGCCAAGATGGGCGTGTAGGACAGGGGGCCTATGAGCAGTTCTTC	-	TRBV4-2	TRBJ2-1	TRBD1
CASSPRSSGGAETQYF	TGTGCCAGCTCACCTCGTAGTAGCGGGGGGGCCGAGACCCAGTACTTC	-	TRBV18	TRBJ2-5	TRBD2
CASSLGQGMNTEAFF	TGTGCCAGCAGCTTAGGACAGGGGATGAACACTGAAGCTTTCTTT	-	TRBV7-9	TRBJ1-1	TRBD1
CASSLYRDSYNEQFF	TGCGCCAGCAGCTTGTACAGGGACTCCTACAATGAGCAGTTCTTC	-	TRBV5-1	TRBJ2-1	-
CASRGLRGYTGELFF	TGTGCCAGCAGGGGACTCAGGGGGTACACCGGGGAGCTGTTTTTT	-	TRBV2	TRBJ2-2	-
CASSLAGGRKRHNEQFF	TGCGCCAGCAGCTTGGCCGGGGGGAGGAAAAGGCACAATGAGCAGTTCTTC	-	TRBV5-1	TRBJ2-1	TRBD2
CATSREGDTQYF	TGTGCCACCAGCAGGGAGGGAGATACGCAGTATTTT	once	TRBV15	TRBJ2-3	-
CASSPNTGWNEKLFF	TGTGCCAGCTCACCGAACACAGGGTGGAATGAAAAACTGTTTTTT	-	TRBV18	TRBJ1-4	-
CASSLLGQGLDTQYF	TGTGCCAGCAGCTTATTAGGACAGGGGTTAGATACGCAGTATTTT	-	TRBV7-9	TRBJ2-3	TRBD1
CASTNQVNGYTF	TGTGCCAGTACCAACCAGGTCAATGGCTACACCTTC	-	TRBV19	TRBJ1-2	-
CASSYGGGHQPQHF	TGTGCCAGCAGTTACGGGGGGGGTCATCAGCCCCAGCATTTT	-	TRBV6-5	TRBJ1-5	-
CASSPGTGYDTEAFF	TGTGCCAGCAGCCCGGGGACAGGGTACGACACTGAAGCTTTCTTT	-	TRBV7-3	TRBJ1-1	TRBD1
CASSLTGGAGYGYTF	TGTGCCAGCAGCTTGACAGGGGGCGCTGGATATGGCTACACCTTC	-	TRBV11-2	TRBJ1-2	TRBD1
CASSSGDRGDAGYTF	TGTGCCAGCAGCTCGGGGGACAGGGGCGATGCTGGCTACACCTTC	-	TRBV7-3	TRBJ1-2	TRBD1
CASSWPYNSPLHF	TGTGCCAGCAGTTGGCCCTATAATTCACCCCTCCACTTT	few	TRBV28	TRBJ1-6	-
CASNNRVGTDTQYF	TGTGCCAGCAATAACAGGGTTGGCACAGATACGCAGTATTTT	-	TRBV2	TRBJ2-3	-
CASSLRLGGSQTGELFF	TGCGCCAGCAGCCTTCGTTTAGGCGGGAGTCAGACCGGGGAGCTGTTTTTT	-	TRBV5-1	TRBJ2-2	TRBD2
CSVGTGLNTGELFF	TGCAGCGTAGGGACAGGGTTGAACACCGGGGAGCTGTTTTTT	-	TRBV29-1	TRBJ2-2	TRBD1
CASSQAFQGGYGYTF	TGCGCCAGCAGCCAAGCTTTCCAGGGTGGCTATGGCTACACCTTC	-	TRBV4-3	TRBJ1-2	-
CASSRDRGEQPQHF	TGTGCCAGTAGTAGGGACAGGGGGGAACAGCCCCAGCATTTT	few	TRBV19	TRBJ1-5	TRBD1
CASSLRPTGLEETQYF	TGTGCCAGCAGTTTACGCCCGACAGGGTTGGAGGAGACCCAGTACTTC	-	TRBV28	TRBJ2-5	TRBD1
CASTISQGAREQYF	TGCGCCAGCACTATATCACAGGGGGCGCGGGAGCAGTACTTC	-	TRBV5-1	TRBJ2-7	TRBD1
CASSRGFSYNEQFF	TGTGCCAGCAGTCGCGGGTTCTCCTACAATGAGCAGTTCTTC	few	TRBV6-5	TRBJ2-1	-